The present entry profiles one TCR beta chain with its context. Its cognate antigen is unknown. These data are taken from a study of OX40 agonist ivuxolimab in advanced cancers. Notes on the study in general: Determination of antigen specificity was not performed for the expanded peripheral T cells.

Method: immunoSEQ multiplex PCR; TCRdb's copy keeps in-frame clones and lacks some. The sample lists roughly 56,000 clones, approximately 86% occurring once. CDR3 size: 13 residues. The germline V gene has CDR1 LNHDA and CDR2 SQIVND (reference sequence). The trim removed 6 bases at V and 4 bases at J, leaving 2 bases unmatched. This TCR was sampled from an adult with an advanced solid tumor such as melanoma, head and neck, liver or kidney cancer. The V and J genes are TRBV19 and TRBJ2-5; the match to TRBD2 covers 10 bases. The source was CD4+ or CD8+ T cells sorted from blood, collected in a trial of the OX40 agonist ivuxolimab. CDR3 sequence (DNA): TGTGCCAGTAGGCTAGCGGGAGTAGAGACCCAGTACTTC. It yields the protein CASRLAGVETQYF.